Each of the 32 T cell receptor beta chains below was sequenced from the same sample in a study of regulatory T cells in long-lasting Graves disease. Specified time point: newly diagnosed GD, antithyroid drugs for less than 3 months. Researchers made the TCR library from RNA that was extracted from PBMCs. Building of the TCR beta libraries involved iRepertoire HTBI primers and Arm-PCR of CDR3 regions. Using its own MiXCR run on the multiplex PCR reads, TCRdb lists one record per CDR3 protein. The sample lists 380,000 or so distinct CDR3 sequences, 15% to 20% occurring once. The same sample was also used in a study of T cells in Graves' hyperthyroidism and ophthalmopathy.

The source was peripheral blood mononuclear cells (PBMCs), collected at new diagnosis, from a patient treated with antithyroid drugs. The source of these receptors is a woman under 30 with Graves disease.

The rearrangement joins TRBV9 to TRBJ1-1, with D maybe TRBD1 (5 bases). Germline values: CDR1 SGDLS, CDR2 YYNGEE. V lost 4 bases and J lost 4, with 14 bases in between. This CDR3 region has 14 residues. The CDR3 protein is CASSYGTDLTEAFF. DNA for the CDR3: TGTGCCAGCAGCTATGGGACGGACCTCACTGAAGCTTTCTTT.

This clonotype was observed a handful of times. The chain recombines TRBV19 with TRBJ1-2; no definite D call. Trimming left V 4 bases short and J 0 bases short, with 9 bases between. This CDR3 has 14 amino acids. CDR1 and CDR2 (germline): LNHDA, SQIVND (reference sequence). In DNA form, the CDR3 reads TGTGCCAGTAGTAAGGCTTCAGCTAACTATGGCTACACCTTC. Translated, it gives CASSKASANYGYTF.

The chain links TRBV5-1 to TRBJ1-6; perhaps TRBD1 as D (5 bases). The CDR3 spans 15 residues. Trimming took 6 bases from V and 7 from J, leaving 17 bases between them. Per germline, CDR1 SGHRS and CDR2 YFSETQ. The CDR3, as DNA: TGCGCCAGCACTTCCCAAGGCAGGGACAATTCACCCCTCCACTTT. It specifies CASTSQGRDNSPLHF. The full variable domain, with the rest looked up from reference TRBV5-1 and TRBJ1-6, is KAGVTQTPRYLIKTRGQQVTLSCSPISGHRSVSWYQQTPGQGLQFLFEYFSETQRNKGNFPGRFSGRQFSNSRSEMNVSTLELGDSALYLCASTSQGRDNSPLHFGNGTRLTVT.

This clonotype was recorded many times. The chain combines TRBV5-1 with TRBJ2-3; 8 nucleotides match TRBD2. V lost 0 bases, J lost 4 bases, and 4 bases stayed unmatched. CDR3 size: 15 residues. Germline-derived CDR1 and CDR2 are SGHRS and YFSETQ. The CDR3 DNA reads as TGCGCCAGCAGCTTGGACGGGAGGGAAGCAGATACGCAGTATTTT. It specifies CASSLDGREADTQYF. The complete variable domain, with remaining parts taken from reference TRBV5-1 and TRBJ2-3, reads KAGVTQTPRYLIKTRGQQVTLSCSPISGHRSVSWYQQTPGQGLQFLFEYFSETQRNKGNFPGRFSGRQFSNSRSEMNVSTLELGDSALYLCASSLDGREADTQYFGPGTRLTVL.

This clonotype was observed at least ten times. This rearrangement joins TRBV3-1 to TRBJ2-7; possibly TRBD2 for D (6 bases). The CDR3 contains 13 residues. From germline, CDR1 is LGHDT and CDR2 YNNKEL (reference sequence). V was shortened by 6 bases and J by 2 bases, with 11 bases between the two germline ends. This chain's CDR3 is CASRGLETYEQYF. The CDR3 nucleotides are TGTGCCAGCAGGGGACTGGAGACCTACGAGCAGTACTTC.

This clonotype was seen only a few times. The V call is TRBV9, the J call TRBJ2-2, with 7 positions matching TRBD2. V lost 4 bases and J lost 0; bases outside the gene matches: 6. The CDR3 is 16 amino acids. The V gene's germline CDR1 is SGDLS and CDR2 YYNGEE. The CDR3 sequence is CASSLYSGANTGELFF. The CDR3 nucleotides read TGTGCCAGCAGCTTATACAGCGGGGCGAACACCGGGGAGCTGTTTTTT.

This clonotype has ten or more counts. The chain couples TRBV20-1 to TRBJ2-1, with D possibly matching TRBD1 (5 bases). CDR3 length: 15 residues. V lost 6 bases and J 4 bases, leaving 19 bases between the germline ends. CDR1 is DFQATT and CDR2 is SNEGSKA in the germline V gene (reference sequence). The CDR3 DNA follows: TGCAGTGCCAAGCCGTCAGGGATTCAGTACAATGAGCAGTTCTTC. Residues: CSAKPSGIQYNEQFF.

This clonotype was found a few times. This chain links TRBV19 with TRBJ2-1; D may be TRBD2 (6 bases). V was pared by 1 base and J by 6 bases, with 10 bases between. CDR3 length: 14 amino acids. The germline V gene encodes CDR1 LNHDA and CDR2 SQIVND (reference sequence). The CDR3 region is CASSIGLGSNEQFF. As DNA, the CDR3 is TGTGCCAGTAGTATAGGACTAGGCTCCAATGAGCAGTTCTTC.

This clonotype was seen only a few times. V is TRBV11-3 and J is TRBJ2-1, with D possibly being TRBD1 (5 bases). The V end was cut by 1 base, the J end by 9 bases, with 13 bases between. The CDR3 sequence is 14 residues long. Germline CDR1 and CDR2: SGHNT and YENEEA. CDR3 sequence (DNA): TGTGCCAGCAGCTTAGGGGGCGGTACCGGTGAGCAGTTCTTC. Its protein product is CASSLGGGTGEQFF.

The table lists this clonotype with many counts. The rearrangement links TRBV20-1 to TRBJ2-1; perhaps TRBD2 as D (6 bases). With 1 base removed from V and 8 bases from J, the gap between germline ends came to 18 bases. This CDR3 is 15 amino acids long. Germline CDR1 and CDR2: DFQATT and SNEGSKA (reference sequence). CDR3 nucleotide sequence: TGCAGTGCTAGAGCCCCCTTTGGTAGCGGCTATGAGCAGTTCTTC. Protein product: CSARAPFGSGYEQFF.

The chain links TRBV12-3 or TRBV12-4 to TRBJ2-7; TRBD2 matches at 12 bases. This CDR3 is 18 amino acids long. V was clipped by 3 bases and J by 5 bases; unmatched bases: 14. In nucleotides, the CDR3 is TGTGCCAGCAGTTTTTGGGTAGGGCTAGCGGGGGGGCCCAACGAGCAGTACTTC. This sequence encodes CASSFWVGLAGGPNEQYF.

This clonotype was seen ten or more times. The rearrangement uses TRBV6-1 and TRBJ2-2; 12 nucleotides agree with TRBD2. Looked up from germline, CDR1 is MNHNS and CDR2 is SASEGT. This CDR3 contains 17 residues. With V trimmed by 5 bases and J by 3 bases, 7 bases remained unmatched. CDR3 sequence: CASSPLGLAGHTGELFF. The CDR3, as DNA: TGTGCCAGCAGTCCCCTCGGACTAGCGGGACACACCGGGGAGCTGTTTTTT.

This clonotype was observed many times. J is TRBJ1-4 and V is TRBV30, with D possibly matching TRBD1 (5 bases). Trimming took off 0 bases at V and 6 bases at J, with 11 bases between the two ends. The CDR3 totals 14 residues. The germline gives CDR1 GTSNPN, CDR2 SVGIG (reference sequence). CDR3 in amino acids: CAWSVRRDDEKLFF. CDR3 nucleotide sequence: TGTGCCTGGAGTGTACGCAGGGATGATGAAAAACTGTTTTTT.

In its sample, this clonotype was seen many times. CDR3 coding DNA: TGTGCCACCAGCGAGACAGGGGTCATACAGCCCCAGCATTTT. Encoded protein: CATSETGVIQPQHF. The rearrangement uses TRBV24-1 and TRBJ1-5; 8 bases agree with TRBD1. Per germline, CDR1 KGHDR and CDR2 SFDVKD. The CDR3 covers 14 residues. J was trimmed by 7 bases and V by 7 bases; bases with no gene match: 8.

This clonotype was seen many times. This sequence joins TRBV6-1 and TRBJ1-2, with D possibly matching TRBD1 (5 bases). This CDR3 has 14 amino acids. Germline assignment: CDR1 MNHNS and CDR2 SASEGT. The germline V and J ends were trimmed by 6 bases and 0 bases, with 11 bases remaining between them. The CDR3, as DNA: TGTGCCAGCAGACGGGGGGGAGCTAACTATGGCTACACCTTC. Translated: CASRRGGANYGYTF.

This clonotype was recorded at least ten times. This rearrangement joins TRBV29-1 to TRBJ1-1, with unresolved D. Trimming took 4 bases from V and 0 from J, leaving 6 bases between them. Germline V gives CDR1 SQVTM, CDR2 ANQGSEA. This CDR3 spans 12 amino acids. The CDR3 here is CSVVPMNTEAFF. In DNA form, the CDR3 reads TGCAGCGTTGTACCGATGAACACTGAAGCTTTCTTT.

To note about this clonotype: At one end, the junction sequence differs from germline, possibly due to a read error. The chain carries TRBV7-2 and TRBJ2-1; tentatively, D is TRBD2 (6 bases). The J call may be faulty, since TRBJ2-5 better matches the DNA end. CDR3 length equals 14 residues. Germline V gene sequence: CDR1 SGHTA, CDR2 FQGNSA. The CDR3 DNA sequence: TGTGCCACCAGCTGGGGGGAGTACGGGGAGACCCAGTACTTC. Translating it yields CATSWGEYGETQYF.

This clonotype was counted ten times or more. This chain uses TRBV28 with TRBJ2-5, with no clear D. The CDR3 covers 14 residues. The V end was cut by 3 bases, the J end by 2 bases, with 10 bases between. Germline loops: CDR1 MDHEN, CDR2 SYDVKM. The CDR3 is CASSFRLGQETQYF. CDR3 in DNA: TGTGCCAGCAGTTTCCGGCTGGGTCAAGAGACCCAGTACTTC.

This clonotype was detected a few times. The chain combines TRBV27 with TRBJ2-7; the match to TRBD1 covers 7 bases. Trimming took 9 bases from V and 12 from J; bases not matched to a gene: 26. The CDR3 runs 16 residues. The germline V gene has CDR1 MNHEY and CDR2 SMNVEV (reference sequence). The CDR3 DNA sequence: TGTGCCAGAATCCCCCGCCTAAAGGACACAGGGGTCCCTCTGTACTTC. Its protein product is CARIPRLKDTGVPLYF.

The V call is TRBV19, the J call TRBJ1-1, with TRBD1 as a possible D gene (5 bases). Germline assignment: CDR1 LNHDA and CDR2 SQIVND (reference sequence). Trimming stripped 7 bases from V and 1 base from J, with 22 bases between. CDR3 length equals 17 residues. This CDR3 reads CASTPIPYRRRNTEAFF. CDR3 in DNA: TGTGCCAGTACCCCAATTCCTTACAGGCGGAGGAACACTGAAGCTTTCTTT. The full variable domain, in which reference TRBV19 and TRBJ1-1 provide the parts outside the CDR3, is DGGITQSPKYLFRKEGQNVTLSCEQNLNHDAMYWYRQDPGQGLRLIYYSQIVNDFQKGDIAEGYSVSREKKESFPLTVTSAQKNPTAFYLCASTPIPYRRRNTEAFFGQGTRLTVV.

The table lists this clonotype with a count of one. The rearrangement uses TRBV11-2 and TRBJ2-1; 8 nucleotides align to TRBD1. This CDR3 comprises 14 residues. Looked up from germline, CDR1 is SGHAT and CDR2 is FQNNGV. The trim removed 6 bases at V and 6 bases at J, leaving 7 bases unmatched. The CDR3 region is CASSKPQGVNEQFF. For the CDR3, the DNA is TGTGCCAGCAGTAAGCCACAGGGGGTCAATGAGCAGTTCTTC.

This clonotype was observed at least ten times. The rearrangement links TRBV7-9 to TRBJ2-7, with unresolved D. This CDR3 has 13 residues. The germline CDR1 and CDR2 sequences are SEHNR and FQNEAQ (reference sequence). Trimming took 5 bases from V and 0 from J, leaving 8 bases between them. The CDR3 DNA is TGTGCCAGCAGCCCCCCGCACTCCTACGAGCAGTACTTC. Translating gives CASSPPHSYEQYF.

This clonotype was seen repeatedly, ten times or more. CDR3 amino acids: CASSEADRVKNIQYF. DNA of the CDR3: TGTGCCAGCAGTGAAGCCGACAGGGTGAAAAACATTCAGTACTTC. This rearrangement joins TRBV2 to TRBJ2-4, with 7 bases aligning to TRBD1. The V segment lost 0 bases and the J segment 4 bases; nucleotides outside the gene matches: 3. This CDR3 contains 15 residues. Germline CDR1 and CDR2: SNHLY and FYNNEI.

This clonotype was recorded a few times. This chain joins TRBV29-1 and TRBJ2-1; a weak D match, TRBD1 (6 bases). This CDR3 comprises 11 residues. Germline V gene data show CDR1 as SQVTM and CDR2 as ANQGSEA. V lost 6 bases and J 11 bases, leaving 14 bases between the germline ends. CDR3 sequence reads: CSVLDRIKQFF. The CDR3 nucleotides read TGCAGCGTCTTAGACAGGATTAAGCAGTTCTTC.

The rearrangement uses TRBV12-3 or TRBV12-4 and TRBJ2-6; possible D gene TRBD1, 5 bases. The CDR3 is 15 residues long. Trimming cost V 6 bases and J 2 bases, with 11 bases left between them. Here the CDR3 reads CASSKGVPGANVLTF. The CDR3 DNA is TGTGCCAGCAGCAAAGGGGTTCCTGGGGCCAACGTCCTGACTTTC.

This chain joins TRBV5-1 and TRBJ2-5; 7 positions agree with TRBD2. J gave up 0 bases and V 0 bases, and 5 bases lay outside the gene matches. CDR3 length equals 16 residues. From germline, CDR1 is SGHRS and CDR2 YFSETQ. The CDR3 bases are TGCGCCAGCAGCTTGGGGTGGACTAGAAACCAAGAGACCCAGTACTTC. Translating it yields CASSLGWTRNQETQYF.

This clonotype showed up many times. This sequence joins TRBV19 and TRBJ2-2; 9 bases agree with TRBD2. V was pared by 3 bases and J by 4 bases, with 3 bases of the junction left unmatched. Per germline, CDR1 LNHDA and CDR2 SQIVND (reference sequence). CDR3 size: 15 residues. The CDR3 coding sequence is TGTGCCAGTAGTATGGGTAGCGGGGGCACCGGGGAGCTGTTTTTT. It is translated as CASSMGSGGTGELFF.

This clonotype came up many times. One junction end disagrees with the germline gene, perhaps due to a read error. The genes are TRBV30 and TRBJ2-1; 7 nucleotides line up with TRBD2. The CDR3 is made up of 11 amino acids. Germline loops: CDR1 GTSNPN, CDR2 SVGIG (reference sequence). The CDR3 DNA is TGCCTAGCGGAAGACTACAATGAGCAGTTCTTC. It yields the protein CLAEDYNEQFF.

This clonotype has only a few counts. The chain carries TRBV14 and TRBJ2-1; the D is unclear. There are 18 residues in the CDR3. Trimming took off 1 base at V and 0 bases at J, with 16 bases between the two ends. The germline V gene encodes CDR1 SGHDN and CDR2 FVKESK. The CDR3 reads CASSQGGIASSSYNEQFF. The CDR3 nucleotides read TGTGCCAGCAGCCAAGGGGGTATTGCGTCTAGCTCCTACAATGAGCAGTTCTTC.

This chain joins TRBV9 and TRBJ2-5, with 10 bases that match TRBD2. Looked up from germline, CDR1 is SGDLS and CDR2 is YYNGEE. The CDR3 has 14 residues. J was trimmed by 3 bases and V by 6 bases; bases with no gene match: 5. The CDR3 DNA is TGTGCCAGCACCCTTAGCGGGGGGAAAGAGACCCAGTACTTC. Protein: CASTLSGGKETQYF. The entire variable domain, with the rest obtained from reference TRBV9 and TRBJ2-5, is as follows: DSGVTQTPKHLITATGQRVTLRCSPRSGDLSVYWYQQSLDQGLQFLIQYYNGEERAKGNILERFSAQQFPDLHSELNLSSLELGDSALYFCASTLSGGKETQYFGPGTRLLVL.

With respect to this clonotype: An end of the junction differs from the germline gene, which may be a read error. The rearrangement uses TRBV9 and TRBJ2-3; D gene ambiguous. CDR3 length: 14 amino acids. CDR1 is SGDLS, CDR2 YYNGEE, per germline. CDR3 in DNA: TGTGCCAACAGCGTAGCCCTGGGGACAGATACGCAGTATTTT. It specifies CANSVALGTDTQYF.

This clonotype turned up a few times. A much larger clonotype is one base distant, so this may be a read error. This chain connects TRBV28 to TRBJ2-1, with D perhaps TRBD1 or TRBD2 (5 bases each). V was clipped by 5 bases and J by 6 bases, with 17 bases between them. This CDR3 contains 15 residues. Germline values: CDR1 MDHEN, CDR2 SYDVKM. The CDR3 protein is CASSTPGARTNEQFF. The CDR3 nucleotides are TGTGCCAGCAGTACTCCCGGGGCTAGGACCAATGAGCAGTTCTTC.